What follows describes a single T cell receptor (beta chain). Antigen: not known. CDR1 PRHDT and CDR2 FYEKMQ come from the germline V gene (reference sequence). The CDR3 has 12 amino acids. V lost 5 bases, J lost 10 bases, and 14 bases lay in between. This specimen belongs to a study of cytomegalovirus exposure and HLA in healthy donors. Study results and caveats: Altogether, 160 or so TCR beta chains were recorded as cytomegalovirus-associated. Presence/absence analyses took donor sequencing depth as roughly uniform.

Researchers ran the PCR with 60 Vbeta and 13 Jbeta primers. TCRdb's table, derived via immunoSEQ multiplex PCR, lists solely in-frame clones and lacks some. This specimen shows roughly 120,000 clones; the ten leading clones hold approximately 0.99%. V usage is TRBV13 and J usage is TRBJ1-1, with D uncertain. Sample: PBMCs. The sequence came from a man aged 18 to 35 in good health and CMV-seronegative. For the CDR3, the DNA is TGTGCCAGCAGCCTCGCAACAGCAGTAGCTTTCTTT. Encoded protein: CASSLATAVAFF.